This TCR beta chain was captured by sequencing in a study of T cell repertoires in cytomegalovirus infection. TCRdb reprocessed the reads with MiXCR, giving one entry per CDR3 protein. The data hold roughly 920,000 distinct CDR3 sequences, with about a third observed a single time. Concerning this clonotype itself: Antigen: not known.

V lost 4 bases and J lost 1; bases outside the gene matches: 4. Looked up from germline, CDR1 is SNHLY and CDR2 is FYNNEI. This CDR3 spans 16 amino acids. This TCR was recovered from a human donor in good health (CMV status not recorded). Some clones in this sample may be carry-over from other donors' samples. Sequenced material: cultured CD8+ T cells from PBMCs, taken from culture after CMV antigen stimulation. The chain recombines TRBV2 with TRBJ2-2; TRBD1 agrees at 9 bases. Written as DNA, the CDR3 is TGTGCCAGCAGTGTGACAGGGGGACTGAACACCGGGGAGCTGTTTTTT. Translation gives CASSVTGGLNTGELFF.